These 18 T cell receptor beta chains originate from one sample sequenced in a study of T cells in Graves' hyperthyroidism and ophthalmopathy. TCR beta CDR3 region amplification was performed from RNA transcripts. TCR CDR3 regions were first amplified by RT-PCR with HTBI primers. TCRdb processed the multiplex PCR reads anew with MiXCR; each CDR3 protein has one entry. The table includes about 620,000 distinct CDR3 sequences, roughly 15% detected once. The sample consisted of blood. The source is a woman aged 25 to 45 with Graves' hyperthyroidism.

In its sample, this clonotype was seen many times. V is TRBV6-1 and J is TRBJ2-7; D might be TRBD1 (6 bases). In germline, CDR1 is MNHNS, CDR2 SASEGT. The CDR3 sequence is 12 residues long. Trimming stripped 4 bases from V and 2 bases from J, with 6 bases between. The CDR3, as DNA: TGTGCCAGCAGTGGGGACACCTACGAGCAGTACTTC. It yields the protein CASSGDTYEQYF.

Many counts were recorded for this clonotype. The CDR3 DNA reads TGTGCCAGCAGAGCAAAAGGGACGGACACTCCCAAATACGAGCAGTACTTC. Translating gives CASRAKGTDTPKYEQYF. V usage is TRBV6-2 or TRBV6-3 and J usage is TRBJ2-7, with D perhaps matching TRBD1 or TRBD2 (5 bases each). V was trimmed by 6 bases and J by 4 bases, leaving 25 bases between them. The CDR3 totals 17 residues. Looked up from germline, CDR1 is MNHEY and CDR2 is SVGEGT.

This clonotype was observed many times. The genes are TRBV5-1 and TRBJ2-7; D remains unclear. CDR1 SGHRS and CDR2 YFSETQ come from the germline V gene. Deletions cut 3 bases from V and 3 bases from J, with 19 bases between. The CDR3 has 16 residues. This chain's CDR3 is CASSSALDAGLYEQYF. In DNA form, the CDR3 reads TGCGCCAGCAGCTCCGCTTTGGACGCCGGGCTCTACGAGCAGTACTTC.

Ten or more counts support this clonotype. V is TRBV28 and J is TRBJ2-7; 9 bases are shared with TRBD2. The germline V gene encodes CDR1 MDHEN and CDR2 SYDVKM. V lost 5 bases and J lost 7; bases outside the gene matches: 15. The CDR3 contains 16 residues. The CDR3 DNA sequence: TGTGCCAGCAGTCCCCCGGCTAGCGGGGCAACCTGGGAGCAGTACTTC. It translates to CASSPPASGATWEQYF.

The sample holds many counts of this clonotype. The genes are TRBV6-2 or TRBV6-3 and TRBJ2-3, with a tentative D call TRBD1 (6 bases). V dropped 6 bases and J dropped 4 bases, with 20 bases sitting between them. The CDR3 sequence is 16 residues long. Germline-derived CDR1 and CDR2 are MNHEY and SVGEGT. The CDR3 here is CASSPDRTMNADTQYF. CDR3 nucleotide sequence: TGTGCCAGCAGCCCCGACAGGACGATGAACGCAGATACGCAGTATTTT.

The chain links TRBV19 to TRBJ2-3; 10 bases agree with TRBD2. V gave up 6 bases and J gave up 4 bases; unmatched junction bases: 4. Looked up from germline, CDR1 is LNHDA and CDR2 is SQIVND (reference sequence). This CDR3 has 14 residues. The CDR3 is CASSLAGAPDTQYF. CDR3 bases: TGTGCCAGTAGCCTAGCGGGAGCGCCAGATACGCAGTATTTT.

This clonotype was found many times. V and J are TRBV7-8 and TRBJ1-5; D is ambiguous. The CDR3 spans 13 residues. Germline CDR1 SGHVS, CDR2 FQNEAQ. Trimming took 2 bases from V and 5 from J, leaving 7 bases between them. CDR3: CASSLYSHQPQHF. The CDR3 nucleotides read TGTGCCAGCAGCTTATATTCACATCAGCCCCAGCATTTT.

This clonotype was seen ten or more times. This rearrangement joins TRBV20-1 to TRBJ1-2, with D perhaps matching TRBD1 (5 bases). Germline loops: CDR1 DFQATT, CDR2 SNEGSKA (reference sequence). The CDR3 contains 13 residues. Trimming stripped 0 bases from V and 7 bases from J, with 12 bases between. The DNA of the CDR3 is TGCAGTGCTAGAGATCAGGGAGTGGGTGGCTACACCTTC. This sequence encodes CSARDQGVGGYTF.

V gene TRBV20-1 combines with J gene TRBJ2-7; D call uncertain. Trimming took off 0 bases at V and 7 bases at J, with 19 bases between the two ends. This CDR3 has 15 amino acids. Germline CDR1 DFQATT, CDR2 SNEGSKA (reference sequence). This CDR3 reads CSARERLAVSWEQYF. The CDR3 nucleotides read TGCAGTGCTAGAGAAAGACTGGCCGTTTCGTGGGAGCAGTACTTC.

This clonotype has a count of ten or more. The chain links TRBV28 to TRBJ2-7, with TRBD1 matching 8 bases. Germline CDR1 is MDHEN and CDR2 is SYDVKM. The CDR3 is 14 residues long. V lost 6 bases, J lost 3 bases, and 7 bases stayed unmatched. The CDR3 loop reads CASRPARGLYEQYF. DNA of the CDR3: TGTGCCAGCAGGCCTGCCAGGGGGCTCTACGAGCAGTACTTC. Looking up the rest from reference TRBV28 and TRBJ2-7 gives the full variable domain: DVKVTQSSRYLVKRTGEKVFLECVQDMDHENMFWYRQDPGLGLRLIYFSYDVKMKEKGDIPEGYSVSREKKERFSLILESASTNQTSMYLCASRPARGLYEQYFGPGTRLTVT.

Many counts were recorded for this clonotype. V usage is TRBV29-1 and J usage is TRBJ2-4; D remains unclear. The germline CDR1 and CDR2 sequences are SQVTM and ANQGSEA. Trimming left V 4 bases short and J 7 bases short, with 8 bases between. The CDR3 runs 11 residues. The CDR3 DNA reads TGCAGCGTTGGTTCGGACAACATTCAGTACTTC. This encodes CSVGSDNIQYF.

This clonotype was recorded at least ten times. The chain employs TRBV7-2 and TRBJ1-5; D gene uncertain. V was cut by 1 base and J by 4 bases, with 8 bases left in between. Germline CDR1 reads SGHTA; CDR2 reads FQGNSA. This CDR3 region has 14 residues. DNA of the CDR3: TGTGCCAGCAGCTTAGATCGGCAGAATCAGCCCCAGCATTTT. It translates to CASSLDRQNQPQHF. Together with reference TRBV7-2 and TRBJ1-5, the CDR3 gives the full variable domain: GAGVSQSPSNKVTEKGKDVELRCDPISGHTALYWYRQSLGQGLEFLIYFQGNSAPDKSGLPSDRFSAERTGGSVSTLTIQRTQQEDSAVYLCASSLDRQNQPQHFGDGTRLSIL.

This clonotype was seen only once. This may come from a read error, since a much larger clone is one base off. The CDR3 loop is CASSLSVRAGNQPPHF. The CDR3, as DNA: TGTGCCAGCAGTTTATCGGTTAGAGCCGGCAATCAGCCCCCGCATTTT. This chain connects TRBV28 to TRBJ1-5; D unclear. Germline-derived CDR1 and CDR2 are MDHEN and SYDVKM. The CDR3 totals 16 residues. Based on the CDR3 plus reference TRBV28 and TRBJ1-5, the full variable domain is DVKVTQSSRYLVKRTGEKVFLECVQDMDHENMFWYRQDPGLGLRLIYFSYDVKMKEKGDIPEGYSVSREKKERFSLILESASTNQTSMYLCASSLSVRAGNQPPHFGDGTRLSIL.

This clonotype was detected ten times or more. The V call is TRBV18, the J call TRBJ2-3, with a weak D call TRBD2 (5 bases). This CDR3 contains 13 residues. V was trimmed by 4 bases and J by 4 bases, leaving 9 bases between them. CDR1 KGHSH and CDR2 LQKENI come from the germline V gene. CDR3 sequence (DNA): TGTGCCAGCTCACTAGCGATCCCAGATACGCAGTATTTT. It encodes CASSLAIPDTQYF.

This clonotype occurred a few times. The chain recombines TRBV10-3 with TRBJ1-2; no reliable D call. The V gene's germline CDR1 is ENHRY and CDR2 SYGVKD. There are 15 residues in the CDR3. The V gene lost 2 bases and the J gene lost 0 bases, with 10 bases spanning the gap. In nucleotides, the CDR3 is TGTGCCATCAGTGAGAGGCAGGATGCTAACTATGGCTACACCTTC. Its translation: CAISERQDANYGYTF.

This clonotype was seen a few times. This chain connects TRBV24-1 to TRBJ1-1; a possible D gene is TRBD1 (5 bases). The V gene lost 4 bases and the J gene lost 4 bases, with 12 bases spanning the gap. This CDR3 has 14 amino acids. The germline V gene has CDR1 KGHDR and CDR2 SFDVKD. The DNA for the CDR3 is TGTGCCACCAGTGACCCTGGACAATCCACTGAAGCTTTCTTT. Amino acid sequence: CATSDPGQSTEAFF.

In DNA form, the CDR3 reads TGTGCCAGCTCACCCCGACAGGGCGGGAGTAACACTGAAGCTTTCTTT. It encodes CASSPRQGGSNTEAFF. The chain links TRBV18 to TRBJ1-1, with 7 nucleotides matching TRBD1. The germline CDR1 and CDR2 sequences are KGHSH and LQKENI. The CDR3 length is 16 residues. J was trimmed by 2 bases and V by 3 bases; bases with no gene match: 9.

V is TRBV20-1 and J is TRBJ2-2, with TRBD2 matching over 7 bases. The CDR3 is 16 residues long. The V and J ends lost 0 bases and 5 bases, in that order; junction bases with no gene match: 9. Per germline, CDR1 DFQATT and CDR2 SNEGSKA (reference sequence). CDR3 DNA sequence: TGCAGTGCTAGAGAGGTTCCAGCGGGAAAAACCGGGGAGCTGTTTTTT. It encodes CSAREVPAGKTGELFF.